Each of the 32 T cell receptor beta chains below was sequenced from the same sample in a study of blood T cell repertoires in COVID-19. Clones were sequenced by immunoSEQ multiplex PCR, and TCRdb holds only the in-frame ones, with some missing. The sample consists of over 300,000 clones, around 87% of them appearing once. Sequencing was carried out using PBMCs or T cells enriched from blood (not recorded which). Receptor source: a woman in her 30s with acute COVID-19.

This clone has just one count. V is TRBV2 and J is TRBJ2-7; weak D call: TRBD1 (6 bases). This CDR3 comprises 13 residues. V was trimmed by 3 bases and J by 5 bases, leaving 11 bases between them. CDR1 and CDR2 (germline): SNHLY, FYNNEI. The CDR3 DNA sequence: TGTGCCAGCAGTGACGCAGGGGCGGACGAGCAGTACTTC. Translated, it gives CASSDAGADEQYF.

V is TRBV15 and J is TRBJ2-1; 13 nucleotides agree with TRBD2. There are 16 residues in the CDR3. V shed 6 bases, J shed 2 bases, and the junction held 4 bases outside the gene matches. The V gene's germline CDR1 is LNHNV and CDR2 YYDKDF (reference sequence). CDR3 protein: CATRATSGGPYNEQFF. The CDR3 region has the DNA TGTGCCACCAGAGCGACTAGCGGGGGGCCCTACAATGAGCAGTTCTTC.

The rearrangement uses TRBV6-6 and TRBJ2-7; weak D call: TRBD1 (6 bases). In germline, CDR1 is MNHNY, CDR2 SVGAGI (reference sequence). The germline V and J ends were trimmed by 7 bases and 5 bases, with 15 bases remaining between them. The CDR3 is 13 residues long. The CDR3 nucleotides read TGTGCCAGCAAGTACAGGGAGTTCGACGAGCAGTACTTC. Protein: CASKYREFDEQYF.

CDR3: CASSSKQGAGELFF. The CDR3 DNA reads as TGTGCCAGCAGCTCTAAACAGGGGGCCGGGGAGCTGTTTTTT. The chain recombines TRBV7-2 with TRBJ2-2, with TRBD1 identical over 8 bases. This CDR3 contains 14 residues. The V gene's germline CDR1 is SGHTA and CDR2 FQGNSA. After removal of 4 bases from V and 6 bases from J, the junction contained 4 bases not matched to a gene. The complete variable domain, with remaining parts taken from reference TRBV7-2 and TRBJ2-2, reads GAGVSQSPSNKVTEKGKDVELRCDPISGHTALYWYRQSLGQGLEFLIYFQGNSAPDKSGLPSDRFSAERTGGSVSTLTIQRTQQEDSAVYLCASSSKQGAGELFFGEGSRLTVL.

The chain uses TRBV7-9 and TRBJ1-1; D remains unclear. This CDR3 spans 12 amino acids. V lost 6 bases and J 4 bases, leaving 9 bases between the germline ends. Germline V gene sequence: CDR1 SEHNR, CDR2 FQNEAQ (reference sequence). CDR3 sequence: CASRSAGTEAFF. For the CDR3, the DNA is TGTGCCAGCAGGTCGGCGGGCACTGAAGCTTTCTTT.

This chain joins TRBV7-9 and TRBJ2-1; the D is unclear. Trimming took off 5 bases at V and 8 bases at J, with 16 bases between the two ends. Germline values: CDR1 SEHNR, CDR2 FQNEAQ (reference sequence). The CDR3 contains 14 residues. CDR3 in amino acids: CASSPLSGVDEQFF. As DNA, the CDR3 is TGTGCCAGCAGCCCCCTTTCGGGTGTTGATGAGCAGTTCTTC.

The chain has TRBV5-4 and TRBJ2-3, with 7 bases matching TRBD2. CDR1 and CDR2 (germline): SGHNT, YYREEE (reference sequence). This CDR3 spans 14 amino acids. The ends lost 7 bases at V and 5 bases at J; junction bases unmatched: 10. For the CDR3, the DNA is TGTGCCAGCGTTGAGCGGGGACGGATAGATACGCAGTATTTT. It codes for CASVERGRIDTQYF.

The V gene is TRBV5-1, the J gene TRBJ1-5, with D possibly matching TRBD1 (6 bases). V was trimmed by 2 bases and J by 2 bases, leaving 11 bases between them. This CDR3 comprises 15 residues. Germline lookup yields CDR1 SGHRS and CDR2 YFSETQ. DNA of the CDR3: TGCGCCAGCAGCTTCACAGGGAAGGGCAATCAGCCCCAGCATTTT. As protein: CASSFTGKGNQPQHF.

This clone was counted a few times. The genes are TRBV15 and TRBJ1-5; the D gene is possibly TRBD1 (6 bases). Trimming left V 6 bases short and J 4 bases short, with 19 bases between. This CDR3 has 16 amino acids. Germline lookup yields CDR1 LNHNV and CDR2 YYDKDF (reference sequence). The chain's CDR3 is CATRETVDSGNQPQHF. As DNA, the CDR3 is TGTGCCACCAGAGAGACCGTGGACAGCGGAAATCAGCCCCAGCATTTT.

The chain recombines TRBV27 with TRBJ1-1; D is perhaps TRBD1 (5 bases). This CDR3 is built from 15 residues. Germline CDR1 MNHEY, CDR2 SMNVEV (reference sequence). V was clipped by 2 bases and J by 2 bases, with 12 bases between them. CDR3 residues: CASSLAGYANTEAFF. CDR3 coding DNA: TGTGCCAGCAGTTTAGCAGGGTATGCCAACACTGAAGCTTTCTTT.

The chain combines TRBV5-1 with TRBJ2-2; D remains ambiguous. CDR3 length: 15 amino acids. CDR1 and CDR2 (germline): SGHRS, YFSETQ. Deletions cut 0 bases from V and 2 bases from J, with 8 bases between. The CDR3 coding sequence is TGCGCCAGCAGCTTGGCAGGATCTAACACCGGGGAGCTGTTTTTT. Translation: CASSLAGSNTGELFF.

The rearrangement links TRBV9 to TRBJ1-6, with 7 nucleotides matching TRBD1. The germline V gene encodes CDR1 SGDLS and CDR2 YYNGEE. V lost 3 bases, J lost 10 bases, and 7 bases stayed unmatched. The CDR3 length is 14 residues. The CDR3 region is CASSETRGGSPLHF. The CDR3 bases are TGTGCCAGCAGCGAAACAAGAGGGGGCTCACCCCTCCACTTT. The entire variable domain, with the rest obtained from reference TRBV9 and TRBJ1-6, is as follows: DSGVTQTPKHLITATGQRVTLRCSPRSGDLSVYWYQQSLDQGLQFLIQYYNGEERAKGNILERFSAQQFPDLHSELNLSSLELGDSALYFCASSETRGGSPLHFGNGTRLTVT.

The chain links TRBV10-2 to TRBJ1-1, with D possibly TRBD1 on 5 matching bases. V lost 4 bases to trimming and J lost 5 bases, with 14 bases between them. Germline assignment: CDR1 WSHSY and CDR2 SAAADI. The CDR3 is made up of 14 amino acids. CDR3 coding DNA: TGCGCCAGCAGTGGGGATGGACATCCGACTGAAGCTTTCTTT. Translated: CASSGDGHPTEAFF.

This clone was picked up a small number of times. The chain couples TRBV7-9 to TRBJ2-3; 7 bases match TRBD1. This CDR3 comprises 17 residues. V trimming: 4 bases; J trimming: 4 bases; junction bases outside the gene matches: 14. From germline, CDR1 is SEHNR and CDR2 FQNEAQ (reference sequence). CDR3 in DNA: TGTGCCAGCAGCTCCGTCCCGACAGGGCCCCGAGCAGATACGCAGTATTTT. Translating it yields CASSSVPTGPRADTQYF.

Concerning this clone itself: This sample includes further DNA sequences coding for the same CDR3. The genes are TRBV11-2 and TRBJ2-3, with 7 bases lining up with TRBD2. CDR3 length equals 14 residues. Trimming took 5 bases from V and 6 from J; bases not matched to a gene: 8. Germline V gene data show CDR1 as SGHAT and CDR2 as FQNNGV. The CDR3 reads CASSGTGGADTQYF. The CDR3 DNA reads TGTGCCAGCAGCGGGACGGGGGGTGCGGATACGCAGTATTTT.

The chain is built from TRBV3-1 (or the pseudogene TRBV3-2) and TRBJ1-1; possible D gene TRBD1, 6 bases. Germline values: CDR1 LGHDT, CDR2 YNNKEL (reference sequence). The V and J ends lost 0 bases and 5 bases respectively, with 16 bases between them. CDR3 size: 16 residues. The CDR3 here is CASSQDRGAGVTEAFF. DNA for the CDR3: TGTGCCAGCAGCCAAGATCGGGGGGCCGGGGTAACTGAAGCTTTCTTT.

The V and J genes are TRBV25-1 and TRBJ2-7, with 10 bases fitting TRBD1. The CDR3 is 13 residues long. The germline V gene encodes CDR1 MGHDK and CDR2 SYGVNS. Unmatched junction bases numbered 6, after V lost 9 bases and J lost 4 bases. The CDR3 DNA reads TGTGCCAGTTCCCGGGACAGGGGATACGAGCAGTACTTC. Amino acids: CASSRDRGYEQYF.

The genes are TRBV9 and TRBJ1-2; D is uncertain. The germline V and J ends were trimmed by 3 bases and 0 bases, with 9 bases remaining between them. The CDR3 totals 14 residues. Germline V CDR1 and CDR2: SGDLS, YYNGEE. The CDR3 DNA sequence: TGTGCCAGCAGCGCCGCGGGAACTAACTATGGCTACACCTTC. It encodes CASSAAGTNYGYTF.

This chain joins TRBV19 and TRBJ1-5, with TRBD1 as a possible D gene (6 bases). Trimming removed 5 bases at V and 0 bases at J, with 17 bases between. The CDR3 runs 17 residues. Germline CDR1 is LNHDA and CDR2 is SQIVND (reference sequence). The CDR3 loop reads CASSAILLTGSNQPQHF. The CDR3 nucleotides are TGTGCCAGTAGTGCGATCCTTTTGACAGGTAGCAATCAGCCCCAGCATTTT.

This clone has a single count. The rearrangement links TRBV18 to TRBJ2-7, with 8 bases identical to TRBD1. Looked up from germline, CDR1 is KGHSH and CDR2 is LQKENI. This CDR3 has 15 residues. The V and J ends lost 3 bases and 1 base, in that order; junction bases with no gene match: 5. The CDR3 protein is CASSPGGQESYEQYF. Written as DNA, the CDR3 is TGTGCCAGCTCACCGGGGGGACAGGAGTCCTACGAGCAGTACTTC.

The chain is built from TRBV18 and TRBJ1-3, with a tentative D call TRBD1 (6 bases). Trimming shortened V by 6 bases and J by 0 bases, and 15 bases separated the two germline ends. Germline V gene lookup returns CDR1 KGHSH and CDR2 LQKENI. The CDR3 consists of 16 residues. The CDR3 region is CASSQSSGASGNTIYF. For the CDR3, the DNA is TGTGCCAGCTCCCAATCTTCAGGGGCCTCTGGAAACACCATATATTTT. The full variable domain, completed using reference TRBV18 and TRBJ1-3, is NAGVMQNPRHLVRRRGQEARLRCSPMKGHSHVYWYRQLPEEGLKFMVYLQKENIIDESGMPKERFSAEFPKEGPSILRIQQVVRGDSAAYFCASSQSSGASGNTIYFGEGSWLTVV.

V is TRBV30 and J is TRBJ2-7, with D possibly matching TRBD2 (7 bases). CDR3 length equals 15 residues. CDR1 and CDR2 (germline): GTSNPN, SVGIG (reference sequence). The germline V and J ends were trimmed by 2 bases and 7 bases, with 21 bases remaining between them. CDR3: CAWSTPEGGRGEQYF. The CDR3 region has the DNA TGTGCCTGGAGTACACCCGAGGGGGGGCGAGGGGAGCAGTACTTC.

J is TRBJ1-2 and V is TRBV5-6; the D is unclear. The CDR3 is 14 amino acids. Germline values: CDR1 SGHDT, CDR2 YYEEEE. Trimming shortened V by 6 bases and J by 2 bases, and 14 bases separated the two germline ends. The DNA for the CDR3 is TGTGCCAGCAACGTTTGGGGAGACAACTATGGCTACACCTTC. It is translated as CASNVWGDNYGYTF.

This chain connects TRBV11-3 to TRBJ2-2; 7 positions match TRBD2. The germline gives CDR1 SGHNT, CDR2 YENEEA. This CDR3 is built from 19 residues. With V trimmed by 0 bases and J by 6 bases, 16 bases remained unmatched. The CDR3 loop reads CASSLETGRRGSPPGELFF. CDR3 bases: TGTGCCAGCAGCTTAGAGACCGGGAGGAGGGGTTCTCCTCCCGGGGAGCTGTTTTTT.

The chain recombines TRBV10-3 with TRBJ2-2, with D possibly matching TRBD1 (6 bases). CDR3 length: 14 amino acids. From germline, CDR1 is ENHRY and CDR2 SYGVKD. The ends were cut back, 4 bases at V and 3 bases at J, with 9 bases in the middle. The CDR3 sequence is CAISADRDTGELFF. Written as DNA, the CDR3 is TGTGCCATCAGTGCGGACAGAGACACCGGGGAGCTGTTTTTT.

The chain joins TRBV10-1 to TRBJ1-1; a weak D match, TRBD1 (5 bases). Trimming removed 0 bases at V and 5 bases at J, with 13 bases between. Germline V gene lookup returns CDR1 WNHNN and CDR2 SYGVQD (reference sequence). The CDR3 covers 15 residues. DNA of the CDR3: TGCGCCAGCAGTGAGTCAGGGAGGGGATGGACTGAAGCTTTCTTT. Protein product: CASSESGRGWTEAFF.

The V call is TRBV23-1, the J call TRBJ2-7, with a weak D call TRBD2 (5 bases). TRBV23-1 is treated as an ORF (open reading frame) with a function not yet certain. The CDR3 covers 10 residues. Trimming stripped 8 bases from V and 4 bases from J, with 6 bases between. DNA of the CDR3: TGCGCCAGCGGCGGGTACGAGCAGTACTTC. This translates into CASGGYEQYF.

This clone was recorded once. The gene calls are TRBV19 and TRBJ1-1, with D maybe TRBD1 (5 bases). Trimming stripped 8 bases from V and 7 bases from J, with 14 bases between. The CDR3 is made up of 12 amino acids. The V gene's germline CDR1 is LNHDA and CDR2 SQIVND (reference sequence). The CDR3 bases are TGTGCCAGTGCTATCGGGGGAGGTGAAGCTTTCTTT. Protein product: CASAIGGGEAFF.

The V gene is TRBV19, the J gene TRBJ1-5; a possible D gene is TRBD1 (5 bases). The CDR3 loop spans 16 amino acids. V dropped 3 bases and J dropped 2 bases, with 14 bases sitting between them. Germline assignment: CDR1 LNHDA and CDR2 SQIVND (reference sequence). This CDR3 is CASSIKSRGGNQPQHF. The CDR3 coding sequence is TGTGCCAGTAGTATCAAATCTAGGGGTGGCAATCAGCCCCAGCATTTT.

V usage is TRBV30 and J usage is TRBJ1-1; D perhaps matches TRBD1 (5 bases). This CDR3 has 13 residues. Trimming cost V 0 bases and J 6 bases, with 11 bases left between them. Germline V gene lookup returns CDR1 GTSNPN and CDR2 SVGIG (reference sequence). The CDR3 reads CAWSVLRDSEAFF. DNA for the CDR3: TGTGCCTGGAGTGTACTGAGGGACTCTGAAGCTTTCTTT.

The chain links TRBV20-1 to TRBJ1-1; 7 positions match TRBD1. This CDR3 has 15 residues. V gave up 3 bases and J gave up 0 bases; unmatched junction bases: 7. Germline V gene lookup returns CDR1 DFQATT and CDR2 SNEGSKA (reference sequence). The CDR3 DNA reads TGCAGTGCTAGTCGGGACAGAAGATTGAACACTGAAGCTTTCTTT. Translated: CSASRDRRLNTEAFF.

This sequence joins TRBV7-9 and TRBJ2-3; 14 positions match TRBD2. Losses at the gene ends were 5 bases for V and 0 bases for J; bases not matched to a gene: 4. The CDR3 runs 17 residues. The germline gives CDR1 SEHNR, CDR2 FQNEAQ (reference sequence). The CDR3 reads CASSRTSGGTSTDTQYF. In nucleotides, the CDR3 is TGTGCCAGCAGCCGGACTAGCGGGGGGACTAGCACAGATACGCAGTATTTT.